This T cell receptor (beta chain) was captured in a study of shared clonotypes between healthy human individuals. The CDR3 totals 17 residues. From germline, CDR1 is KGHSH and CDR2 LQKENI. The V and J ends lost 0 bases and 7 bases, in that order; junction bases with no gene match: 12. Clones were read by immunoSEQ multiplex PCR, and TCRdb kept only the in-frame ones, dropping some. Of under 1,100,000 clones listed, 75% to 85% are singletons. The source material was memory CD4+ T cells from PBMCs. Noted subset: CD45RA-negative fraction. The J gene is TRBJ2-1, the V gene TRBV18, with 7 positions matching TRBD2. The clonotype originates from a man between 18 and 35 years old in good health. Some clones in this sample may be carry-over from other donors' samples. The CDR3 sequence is CASSPPGGGPNWNEQFF. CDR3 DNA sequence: TGTGCCAGCTCACCACCGGGGGGAGGGCCAAATTGGAATGAGCAGTTCTTC.